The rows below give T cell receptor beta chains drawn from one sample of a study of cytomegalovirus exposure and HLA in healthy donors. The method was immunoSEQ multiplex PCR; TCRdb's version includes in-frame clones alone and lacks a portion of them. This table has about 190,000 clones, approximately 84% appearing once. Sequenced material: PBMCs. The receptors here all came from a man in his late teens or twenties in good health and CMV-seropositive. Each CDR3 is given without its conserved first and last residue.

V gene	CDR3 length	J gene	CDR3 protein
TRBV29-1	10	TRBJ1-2	SVEAGAGGYT
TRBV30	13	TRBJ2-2	AWSVLAGSTGELF
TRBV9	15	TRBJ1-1	ASSVDPTGGVNTEAF
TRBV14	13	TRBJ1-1	ASSRWTELNTEAF
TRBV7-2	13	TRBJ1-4	ASSLEQGAQGKLF
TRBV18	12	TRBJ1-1	ASDKGAGGTEAF
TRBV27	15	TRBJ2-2	ASGPLAGVMNTGELF
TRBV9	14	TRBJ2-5	ASSVASGRALETQY
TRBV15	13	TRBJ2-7	ATSSRGRVGNEQY
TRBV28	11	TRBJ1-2	ASSVDRGYGYT
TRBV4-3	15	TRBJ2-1	ASSQDFTGSSYNEQF
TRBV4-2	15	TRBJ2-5	ASSQEITAGGLETQY
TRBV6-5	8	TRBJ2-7	ASRGGGQY
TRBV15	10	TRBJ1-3	ATSRESAVRY
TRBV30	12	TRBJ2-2	AWRLGVNTGELF
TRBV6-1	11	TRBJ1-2	ASRGQGWDGYT
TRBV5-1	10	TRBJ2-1	ASSNTYNEQF
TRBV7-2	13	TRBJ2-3	ASSLNSLASDTQY
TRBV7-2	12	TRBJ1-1	ASSSGQMNTEAF
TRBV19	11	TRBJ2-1	ASSIFGGDEQF
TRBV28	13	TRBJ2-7	AILGKTRGYYEQY
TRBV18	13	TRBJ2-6	ASSPGGSGANVLT
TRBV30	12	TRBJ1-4	AWSVGLAHEKLF
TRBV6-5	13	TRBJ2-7	ASSYVRTSFSEQY
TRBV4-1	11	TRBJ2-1	ASSQGQYNEQF
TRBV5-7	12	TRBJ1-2	ASSLRDRGYGYT
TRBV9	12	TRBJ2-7	ASSVGTGAYEQY
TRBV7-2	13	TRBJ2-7	ASSLAPGQIYEQY
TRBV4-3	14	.	ASSQGDRASSYEQY
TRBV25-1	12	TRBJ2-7	ASSARLGSYEQY
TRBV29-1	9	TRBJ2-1	SVGQVHEQF
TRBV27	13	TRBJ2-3	ASSPWTGKANTQY
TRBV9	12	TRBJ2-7	ASSPTGASYEQY
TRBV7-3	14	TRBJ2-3	ASSPQVGAGTDTQY
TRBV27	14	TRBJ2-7	ASSLSRTSGYYEQY
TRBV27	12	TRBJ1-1	ASSSWGVRTEAF
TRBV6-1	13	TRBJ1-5	ASSEGSGGRQPQH
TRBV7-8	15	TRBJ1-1	ASSLILTGGATTEAF
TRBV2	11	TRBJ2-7	ASSEAIRVEQY
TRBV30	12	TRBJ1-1	AWRGDRRNTEAF
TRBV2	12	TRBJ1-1	ASSEHRKNTEAF
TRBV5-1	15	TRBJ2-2	ASSLPRGRENTGELF
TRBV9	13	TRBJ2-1	ASSVTSGQDNEQF
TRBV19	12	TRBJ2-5	ASRALGGQNAQY
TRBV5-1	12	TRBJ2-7	ASSLGQSFDEQY
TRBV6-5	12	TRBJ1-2	ASAGTGGPSGYT
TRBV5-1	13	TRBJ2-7	ASSLVAQGQDEQY
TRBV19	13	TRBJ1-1	ASSHTSTGSTEAF
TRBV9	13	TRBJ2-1	ASSGGSGRRNEQF
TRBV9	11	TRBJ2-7	ASSPRTGGEQY
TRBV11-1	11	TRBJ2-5	ASSRGAPETQY
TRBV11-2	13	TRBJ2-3	ASSLSPGSTDTQY
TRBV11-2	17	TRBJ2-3	ASSTPQTSGRAGTDTQY
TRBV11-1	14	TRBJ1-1	ASSPQAARGPREAF
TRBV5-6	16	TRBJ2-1	ASSPYRGPPFSYNEQF